A selection of T cell receptor beta chains follows, all from one sample in a study of cytomegalovirus exposure and HLA in healthy donors. Sequencing used immunoSEQ multiplex PCR; TCRdb keeps in-frame clones, though not all of them. The sample has around 230,000 clones; around 80% are singletons. Sequenced sample: PBMCs. All receptors derive from a boy aged 10-17 years in good health and CMV-seronegative. The CDR3 runs from the conserved cysteine through the conserved F or W. D genes are given only for firm matches. Some rows mark clone size as missing; the rest say once, few, many or name a class of expanded clone.

D | size | J | V | DNA | CDR3
TRBD1 | . | TRBJ1-2 | TRBV9 | TGTGCCAGCACGTCAGGAGGGGGCTCCTATGGCTACACCTTC | CASTSGGGSYGYTF
TRBD2 | . | TRBJ2-1 | TRBV18 | TGTGCCAGCTCACCACAGGTAGCGGGGGGCGATGAGCAGTTCTTC | CASSPQVAGGDEQFF
TRBD2 | . | TRBJ2-1 | TRBV19 | TGTGCCAGTAGTATCAAGATTGGGAGCGGGAGTCGTGATGAGCAGTTCTTC | CASSIKIGSGSRDEQFF
TRBD1 | . | TRBJ2-5 | TRBV7-9 | TGTTCCAGCAGCTTAGCGTATGGGACAGTACAAGAGACCCAGTACTTC | CSSSLAYGTVQETQYF
. | . | TRBJ1-2 | TRBV30 | TGTGCCTGTTCCCTCGGGAGAGGCTACACCTTC | CACSLGRGYTF
TRBD1 | . | TRBJ1-5 | TRBV19 | TGTGCCAGTAGTATTACCGGGACAGGGCCGAATCAGCCCCAGCATTTT | CASSITGTGPNQPQHF
. | once | TRBJ1-1 | TRBV11-2 | TGTGCCAGCAGCTCCGTGGAGGGAGCCATGAACACTGAAGCTTTCTTT | CASSSVEGAMNTEAFF
TRBD1 | . | TRBJ2-1 | TRBV4-1 | TGCGCCAGCAGCCAAGAAAGGCTTAGGGACAGGGGCCTTTGGGGGCGCAATGAGCAGTTCTTC | CASSQERLRDRGLWGRNEQFF
. | . | TRBJ2-7 | TRBV13 | TGTGCCAGCAGCTTAAGTCGGGGGATCATCACCTACGAGCAGTACTTC | CASSLSRGIITYEQYF
. | . | TRBJ1-2 | TRBV6-4 | TGTGCCAGCAGTGTCACAGCGGGCTATGGCTACACCTTC | CASSVTAGYGYTF
. | . | TRBJ2-1 | TRBV7-9 | TGTGCCAGCAGCCGCCTCGGAGGTGAGCAGTTCTTC | CASSRLGGEQFF
TRBD2 | . | TRBJ2-1 | TRBV7-8 | TGTGCCAGCAGCTTCCCGACTAGCGGGAGTGAGTACAATGAGCAGTTCTTC | CASSFPTSGSEYNEQFF
. | . | TRBJ2-1 | TRBV7-8 | TGTGCCAGCAGCTTAACCCAGGGATCCTACAATGAGCAGTTCTTC | CASSLTQGSYNEQFF
. | . | TRBJ1-1 | TRBV19 | TGTGCCAGTAGTATGGGGGAGGGCGACACTGAAGCTTTCTTT | CASSMGEGDTEAFF
. | . | TRBJ1-2 | TRBV27 | TGTGCCAGCAGTCCAGGTGGCTATGGCTACACCTTC | CASSPGGYGYTF
. | . | TRBJ1-1 | TRBV5-6 | TGTGCCAGCAGCCCGGGGGTGGATCCAGCCATGAACACTGAAGCTTTCTTT | CASSPGVDPAMNTEAFF
. | . | TRBJ2-3 | TRBV2 | TGTGCCAGCAGTCTTGAGAGCCGCCCAGATACGCAGTATTTT | CASSLESRPDTQYF
TRBD1 | . | TRBJ2-7 | TRBV14 | TGTGCCAGCAGCCCACCGGGACAGGGAGTCAGGGAGCAGTACTTC | CASSPPGQGVREQYF
. | . | TRBJ2-7 | TRBV19 | TGTGCCAGTAGTTTCCCAGGGGACCCCACCTACGAGCAGTACTTC | CASSFPGDPTYEQYF
TRBD1 | . | TRBJ2-6 | TRBV15 | TGTGCCACCAGCCTTAGGGACAGGCAGCCGGTCCTGACTTTC | CATSLRDRQPVLTF
. | . | TRBJ1-1 | TRBV5-1 | TGCGCCAGCAGCTTGAGTGGCGGGACTGAAGCTTTCTTT | CASSLSGGTEAFF
. | . | TRBJ2-7 | TRBV7-5 | TGTGTCAGAAGCTGGGGGGTCAGTATCGTCCACGAGCAGTACTTC | CVRSWGVSIVHEQYF
TRBD1 | . | TRBJ2-2 | TRBV7-6 | TGTGCCAGCAGCTGGGGACAGGGACCCTCGAGCACCGGGGAGCTGTTTTTT | CASSWGQGPSSTGELFF
. | . | TRBJ2-2 | TRBV2 | TGTGCCAGCAGCCAGACAAGCACGAACACCGGGGAGCTGTTTTTT | CASSQTSTNTGELFF
TRBD2 | . | TRBJ2-3 | TRBV5-4 | TGTGCCAGCAGCTGGGGACTAGCGGGAGCGGTGGGTACGCAGTATTTT | CASSWGLAGAVGTQYF
. | few | TRBJ1-1 | TRBV6-1 | TGTGCCAGCAGTGACTCAGGGGCTGGCACTGAAGCTTTCTTT | CASSDSGAGTEAFF
TRBD2 | . | TRBJ2-1 | TRBV5-4 | TGTGCCAGCAGCTTGGATCCGGGGGGGAACTACAATGAGCAGTTCTTC | CASSLDPGGNYNEQFF
. | few | TRBJ2-7 | TRBV28 | TGTGCCAGCAGTTACCCATCGGGGTACGAGCAGTACTTC | CASSYPSGYEQYF
. | . | TRBJ2-7 | TRBV9 | TGTGCCAGCAGCGCGAGACAGGGGCGGGGGTTTTACGAGCAGTACTTC | CASSARQGRGFYEQYF
TRBD1 | . | TRBJ1-1 | TRBV6-6 | TGTGCCAGCAGTCCGGGACAGGGGAACACTGAAGCTTTCTTT | CASSPGQGNTEAFF
. | once | TRBJ2-7 | TRBV27 | TGTGCCAGCAGTTTCTCCAGGGTGAGTTACGAGCAGTACTTC | CASSFSRVSYEQYF
TRBD1 | . | TRBJ2-7 | TRBV19 | TGTGCCAGTAGTTCCCGGGGACAGTATTACTACGAGCAGTACTTC | CASSSRGQYYYEQYF
. | . | TRBJ2-5 | TRBV2 | TGTGCCAGCAGTGGAGGACTAAAAGAGACCCAGTACTTC | CASSGGLKETQYF
TRBD2 | . | TRBJ2-2 | TRBV7-7 | TGTGCCAGCAGCTTATACCCGGGAGGGCAGAACACCGGGGAGCTGTTTTTT | CASSLYPGGQNTGELFF